Sequencing of this T cell receptor (beta chain) was carried out in a study of T cells after yellow fever vaccination. Regarding the study as a whole: A weaker secondary response peaked on day 5, the primary on day 15. FACS-sorted repertoires could harbor abundant contaminating bulk-population clonotypes.

TCRdb redid the calling of the 5' RACE reads with MiXCR, one entry per CDR3 protein. The sample has some 300,000 distinct CDR3 sequences, approximately 3.8% seen once. The CDR3 has 14 residues. With 3 bases removed from V and 0 bases from J, the gap between germline ends came to 8 bases. This clonotype was counted many times. Its target is unknown. Sequenced here: PBMCs, sampled on the day of the yellow fever booster vaccination. V usage is TRBV12-3 or TRBV12-4 and J usage is TRBJ1-1; D remains ambiguous. The receptor was isolated from a man aged 18 to 30 who received the YFV17D yellow fever vaccine. The CDR3 spells CASSFLKMNTEAFF. DNA of the CDR3: TGTGCCAGCAGTTTTCTTAAAATGAACACTGAAGCTTTCTTT.